The 10 T cell receptor beta chains presented below share a single source sample, sequenced in a study of Ad26.COV2.S vaccination and SARS-CoV-2 variants. Treatment meaning: 15 to 20 received Ad26.COV2.S at low or high dose, single or two shots; roughly five received placebo; per-sample allocation not given. It was on day 63 after the first vaccine or placebo injection that samples were taken. Libraries were prepared by immunoSEQ multiplex PCR; TCRdb keeps only in-frame clonotypes and omits some of them. The sample consists of 360,000 or so clones, about 89% of them appearing once. Sequences were derived from peripheral blood, sampled in a trial of Ad26.COV2.S vaccine versus placebo. The receptor source for this set is a person aged 18-60 years who received the Ad26.COV2.S COVID-19 vaccine or a placebo.

This clone has just one count. Distinct nucleotide sequences in the sample also encode this CDR3. V gene TRBV9 combines with J gene TRBJ2-2, with D unclear. V was pared by 2 bases and J by 2 bases, with 7 bases between. The CDR3 has 14 amino acids. Germline values: CDR1 SGDLS, CDR2 YYNGEE. CDR3 in DNA: TGTGCCAGCAGCGTGGCGGTTAACACCGGGGAGCTGTTTTTT. This encodes CASSVAVNTGELFF.

The chain couples TRBV4-1 to TRBJ2-1, with 7 bases matching TRBD1. V shed 4 bases, J shed 5 bases, and the junction held 8 bases outside the gene matches. The CDR3 has 15 residues. Germline loops: CDR1 MGHRA, CDR2 YSYEKL. The CDR3 nucleotides are TGCGCCAGCAGCCCAGTCGACAGGGTGGACAATGAGCAGTTCTTC. This translates into CASSPVDRVDNEQFF.

The rearrangement links TRBV28 to TRBJ1-6; TRBD1 might be the D (5 bases). The ends were cut back, 4 bases at V and 9 bases at J, with 16 bases in the middle. Germline assignment: CDR1 MDHEN and CDR2 SYDVKM. The CDR3 is 15 residues long. The CDR3: CASSSIGAVGSPLHF. The CDR3 region has the DNA TGTGCCAGCAGTTCTATCGGGGCTGTGGGTTCACCCCTCCACTTT.

V usage is TRBV5-1 and J usage is TRBJ2-7; maybe TRBD1 (5 bases). CDR3 length equals 14 residues. Trimming stripped 0 bases from V and 1 base from J, with 8 bases between. Germline CDR1 and CDR2: SGHRS and YFSETQ. The CDR3 bases are TGCGCCAGCAGCTTGGTAGGGGAATCCTACGAGCAGTACTTC. Its translation is CASSLVGESYEQYF.

The rearrangement uses TRBV6-4 and TRBJ2-1, with 7 positions matching TRBD1. Germline lookup yields CDR1 MRHNA and CDR2 SNTAGT. The CDR3 runs to 14 residues. J gave up 6 bases and V 4 bases, and 6 bases lay outside the gene matches. The CDR3 reads CASSATGEGNEQFF. The CDR3 bases are TGTGCCAGCAGTGCCACAGGGGAAGGCAATGAGCAGTTCTTC.

The rearrangement joins TRBV18 to TRBJ2-5; no definite D call. With 6 bases removed from V and 2 bases from J, the gap between germline ends came to 16 bases. The CDR3 spans 15 residues. Germline CDR1 and CDR2: KGHSH and LQKENI. This CDR3 is CASSPNRPGQETQYF. Written as DNA, the CDR3 is TGTGCCAGCTCCCCAAACCGCCCGGGTCAAGAGACCCAGTACTTC.

CDR3 sequence: CASSIAGVEQYF. CDR3 nucleotide sequence: TGTGCCAGTAGTATTGCAGGGGTCGAGCAGTACTTC. This chain connects TRBV19 to TRBJ2-7; the D gene is possibly TRBD1 (6 bases). The CDR3 spans 12 residues. Germline V gives CDR1 LNHDA, CDR2 SQIVND (reference sequence). Trimming removed 3 bases from V and 6 bases from J, with 9 bases in between.

This clone appeared a single time. J is TRBJ2-7 and V is TRBV5-4; D is possibly TRBD1 or TRBD2 (5 bases each). The germline gives CDR1 SGHNT, CDR2 YYREEE (reference sequence). The CDR3 extends over 16 amino acids. V lost 4 bases and J lost 2, with 19 bases in between. The CDR3 bases are TGTGCCAGCAGCAGAGTGATGGGGACCAAAACCTACGAGCAGTACTTC. Amino acids: CASSRVMGTKTYEQYF. Full variable domain (remainder filled in from reference TRBV5-4 and TRBJ2-7): ETGVTQSPTHLIKTRGQQVTLRCSSQSGHNTVSWYQQALGQGPQFIFQYYREEENGRGNFPPRFSGLQFPNYSSELNVNALELDDSALYLCASSRVMGTKTYEQYFGPGTRLTVT.

The chain joins TRBV27 to TRBJ1-2, with D perhaps matching TRBD1 (6 bases). V gave up 6 bases and J gave up 3 bases, with 17 bases separating them. The CDR3 is made up of 15 amino acids. Germline V lookup: CDR1 MNHEY, CDR2 SMNVEV (reference sequence). In nucleotides, the CDR3 is TGTGCCAGCAGAGGCCCCCGGGACAACTACTATGGCTACACCTTC. This sequence encodes CASRGPRDNYYGYTF.

This rearrangement joins TRBV7-7 to TRBJ2-1, with 9 bases lining up with TRBD2. CDR3 length equals 16 residues. V shed 4 bases, J shed 9 bases, and the junction held 13 bases outside the gene matches. From germline, CDR1 is SSHAT and CDR2 FNYEAQ (reference sequence). CDR3 bases: TGTGCCAGCAGCTCAACTGGTCCTAGCGGGATTGGTGAGCAGTTCTTC. Residues: CASSSTGPSGIGEQFF.